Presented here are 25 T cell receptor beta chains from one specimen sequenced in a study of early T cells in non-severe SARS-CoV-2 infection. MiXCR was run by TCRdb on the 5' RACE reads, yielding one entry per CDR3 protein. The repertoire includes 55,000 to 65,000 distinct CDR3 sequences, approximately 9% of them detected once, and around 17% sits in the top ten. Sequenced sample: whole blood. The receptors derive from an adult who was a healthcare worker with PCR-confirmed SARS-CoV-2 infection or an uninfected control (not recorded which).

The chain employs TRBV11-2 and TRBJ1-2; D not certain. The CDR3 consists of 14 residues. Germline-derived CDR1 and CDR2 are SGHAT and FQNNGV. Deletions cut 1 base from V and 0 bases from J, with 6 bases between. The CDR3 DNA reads TGTGCCAGCAGCTTAGCAGGAGCTAACTATGGCTACACCTTC. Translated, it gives CASSLAGANYGYTF.

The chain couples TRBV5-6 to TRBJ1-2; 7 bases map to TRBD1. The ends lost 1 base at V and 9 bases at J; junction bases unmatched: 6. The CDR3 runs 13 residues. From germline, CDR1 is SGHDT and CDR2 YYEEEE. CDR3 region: CASSLTGEERYTF. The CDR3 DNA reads TGTGCCAGCAGCTTGACAGGGGAAGAGCGCTACACCTTC.

CDR3 in amino acids: CASNGGSFPRNEQFF. The CDR3 DNA reads as TGTGCCAGCAATGGCGGGAGCTTTCCACGTAATGAGCAGTTCTTC. The chain recombines TRBV28 with TRBJ2-1, with 7 bases aligning to TRBD2. Germline V gene data show CDR1 as MDHEN and CDR2 as SYDVKM. The CDR3 extends over 15 amino acids. Unmatched junction bases numbered 13, after V lost 7 bases and J lost 7 bases. Full variable domain (remainder filled in from reference TRBV28 and TRBJ2-1): DVKVTQSSRYLVKRTGEKVFLECVQDMDHENMFWYRQDPGLGLRLIYFSYDVKMKEKGDIPEGYSVSREKKERFSLILESASTNQTSMYLCASNGGSFPRNEQFFGPGTRLTVL.

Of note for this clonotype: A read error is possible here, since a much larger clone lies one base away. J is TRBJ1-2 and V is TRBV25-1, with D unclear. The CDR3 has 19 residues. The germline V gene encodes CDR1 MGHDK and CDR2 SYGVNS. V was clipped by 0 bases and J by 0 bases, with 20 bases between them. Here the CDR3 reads CASSEYAHSGLDSNYGYTF. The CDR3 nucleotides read TGTGCCAGCAGTGAATATGCCCACAGTGGGCTGGATTCTAACTATGGCTACACCTTC.

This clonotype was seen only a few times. The chain's CDR3 is CSAPPLGKDLSYNEQFF. The CDR3 DNA reads as TGCAGTGCCCCGCCCCTGGGTAAGGATCTAAGCTACAATGAGCAGTTCTTC. The chain employs TRBV20-1 and TRBJ2-1; D gene unclear. The CDR3 has 17 amino acids. The V and J ends lost 6 bases and 3 bases respectively, with 24 bases between them. Germline V gene data show CDR1 as DFQATT and CDR2 as SNEGSKA (reference sequence).

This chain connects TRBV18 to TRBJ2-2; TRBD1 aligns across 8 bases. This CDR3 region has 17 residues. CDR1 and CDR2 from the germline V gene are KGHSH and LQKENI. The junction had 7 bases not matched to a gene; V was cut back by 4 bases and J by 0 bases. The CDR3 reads CASSLLDRASNTGELFF. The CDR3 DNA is TGTGCCAGCTCACTTCTGGACAGGGCTTCGAACACCGGGGAGCTGTTTTTT.

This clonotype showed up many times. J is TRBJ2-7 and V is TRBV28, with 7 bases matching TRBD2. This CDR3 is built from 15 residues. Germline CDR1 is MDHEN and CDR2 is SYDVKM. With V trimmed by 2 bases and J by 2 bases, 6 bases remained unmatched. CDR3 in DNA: TGTGCCAGCAGTTTACTCGCGGGAGTCGCCTACGAGCAGTACTTC. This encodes CASSLLAGVAYEQYF.

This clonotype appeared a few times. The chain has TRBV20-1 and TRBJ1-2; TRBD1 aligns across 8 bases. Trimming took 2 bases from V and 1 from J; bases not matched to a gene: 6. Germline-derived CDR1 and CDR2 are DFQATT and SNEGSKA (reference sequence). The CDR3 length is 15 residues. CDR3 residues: CSARPRTGINYGYTF. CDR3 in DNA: TGCAGTGCTAGACCACGGACAGGGATTAACTATGGCTACACCTTC.

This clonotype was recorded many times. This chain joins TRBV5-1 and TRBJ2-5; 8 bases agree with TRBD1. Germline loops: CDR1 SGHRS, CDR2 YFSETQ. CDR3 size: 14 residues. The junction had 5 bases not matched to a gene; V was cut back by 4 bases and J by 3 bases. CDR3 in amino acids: CASSMRQGKETQYF. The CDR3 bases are TGCGCCAGCAGCATGAGACAGGGGAAAGAGACCCAGTACTTC.

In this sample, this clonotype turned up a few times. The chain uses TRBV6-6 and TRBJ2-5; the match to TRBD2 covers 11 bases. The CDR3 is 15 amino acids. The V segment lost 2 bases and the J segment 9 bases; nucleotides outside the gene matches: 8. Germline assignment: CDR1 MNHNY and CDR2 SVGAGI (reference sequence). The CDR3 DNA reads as TGTGCCAGCAGTTACCCCGGGACTAGCGGCAGGTCCCAGTACTTC. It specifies CASSYPGTSGRSQYF.

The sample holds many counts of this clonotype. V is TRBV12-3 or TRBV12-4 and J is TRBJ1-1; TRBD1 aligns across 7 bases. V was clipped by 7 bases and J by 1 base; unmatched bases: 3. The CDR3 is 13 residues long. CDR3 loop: CASIRQGNTEAFF. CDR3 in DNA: TGTGCCAGCATCAGACAGGGGAACACTGAAGCTTTCTTT.

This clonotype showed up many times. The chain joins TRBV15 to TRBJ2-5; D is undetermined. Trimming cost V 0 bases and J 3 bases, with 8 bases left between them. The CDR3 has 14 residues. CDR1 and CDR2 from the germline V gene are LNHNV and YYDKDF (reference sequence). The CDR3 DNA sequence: TGTGCCACCAGCAGAGATTTTGGGGAAGAGACCCAGTACTTC. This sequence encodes CATSRDFGEETQYF.

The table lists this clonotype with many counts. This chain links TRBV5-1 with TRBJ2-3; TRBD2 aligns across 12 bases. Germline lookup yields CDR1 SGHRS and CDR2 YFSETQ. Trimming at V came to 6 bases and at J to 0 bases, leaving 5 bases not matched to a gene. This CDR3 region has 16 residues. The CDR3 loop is CASKTGTSGSTDTQYF. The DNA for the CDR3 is TGCGCCAGCAAAACCGGGACTAGCGGGAGCACAGATACGCAGTATTTT.

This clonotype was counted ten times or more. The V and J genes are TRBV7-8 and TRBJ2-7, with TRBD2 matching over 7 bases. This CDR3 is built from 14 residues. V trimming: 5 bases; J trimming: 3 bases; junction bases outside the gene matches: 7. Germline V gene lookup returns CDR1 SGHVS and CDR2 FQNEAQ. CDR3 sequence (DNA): TGTGCCAGCAGCCTCGGGAGGACCAGCTACGAGCAGTACTTC. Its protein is CASSLGRTSYEQYF.

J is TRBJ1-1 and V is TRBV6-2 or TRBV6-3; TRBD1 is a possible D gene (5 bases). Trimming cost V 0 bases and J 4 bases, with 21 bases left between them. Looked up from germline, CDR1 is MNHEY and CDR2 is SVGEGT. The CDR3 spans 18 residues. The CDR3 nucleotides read TGTGCCAGCAGTTACTCGATAGCCCCCTGGGGGGTTAGCACTGAAGCTTTCTTT. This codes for CASSYSIAPWGVSTEAFF.

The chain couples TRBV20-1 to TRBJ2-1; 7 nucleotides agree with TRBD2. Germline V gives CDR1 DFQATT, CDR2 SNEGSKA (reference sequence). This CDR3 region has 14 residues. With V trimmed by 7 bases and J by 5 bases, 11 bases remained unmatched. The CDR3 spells CSVERPGGDNEQFF. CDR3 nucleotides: TGCAGTGTTGAGAGACCGGGGGGTGACAATGAGCAGTTCTTC.

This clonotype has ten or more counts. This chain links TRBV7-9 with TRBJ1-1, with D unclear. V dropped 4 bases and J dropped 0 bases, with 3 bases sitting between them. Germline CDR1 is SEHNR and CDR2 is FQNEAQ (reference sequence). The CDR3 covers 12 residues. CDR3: CASSSMNTEAFF. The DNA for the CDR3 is TGTGCCAGCAGCTCCATGAACACTGAAGCTTTCTTT. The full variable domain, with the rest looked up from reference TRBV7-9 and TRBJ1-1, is DTGVSQNPRHKITKRGQNVTFRCDPISEHNRLYWYRQTLGQGPEFLTYFQNEAQLEKSRLLSDRFSAERPKGSFSTLEIQRTEQGDSAMYLCASSSMNTEAFFGQGTRLTVV.

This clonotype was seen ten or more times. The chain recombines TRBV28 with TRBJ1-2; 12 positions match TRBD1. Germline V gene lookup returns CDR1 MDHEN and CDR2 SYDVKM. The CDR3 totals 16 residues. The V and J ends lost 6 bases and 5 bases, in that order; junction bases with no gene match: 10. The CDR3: CASSTGTGGRNYGYTF. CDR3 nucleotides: TGTGCCAGCAGCACTGGGACAGGGGGCAGGAATTATGGCTACACCTTC.

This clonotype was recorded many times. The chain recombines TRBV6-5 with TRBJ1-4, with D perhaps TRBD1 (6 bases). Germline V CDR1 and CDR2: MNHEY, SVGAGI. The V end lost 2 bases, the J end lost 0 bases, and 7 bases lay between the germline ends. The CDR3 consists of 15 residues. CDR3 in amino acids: CASSYRGTTNEKLFF. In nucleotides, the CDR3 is TGTGCCAGCAGTTACAGGGGGACAACTAATGAAAAACTGTTTTTT.

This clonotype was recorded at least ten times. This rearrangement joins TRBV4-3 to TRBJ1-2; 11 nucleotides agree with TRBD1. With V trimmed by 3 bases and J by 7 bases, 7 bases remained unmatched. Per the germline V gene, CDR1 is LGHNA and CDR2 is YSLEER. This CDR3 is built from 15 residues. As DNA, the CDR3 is TGCGCCAGCAGCCATCCGGGACAGGGGGTGCGTGGCTACACCTTC. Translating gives CASSHPGQGVRGYTF.

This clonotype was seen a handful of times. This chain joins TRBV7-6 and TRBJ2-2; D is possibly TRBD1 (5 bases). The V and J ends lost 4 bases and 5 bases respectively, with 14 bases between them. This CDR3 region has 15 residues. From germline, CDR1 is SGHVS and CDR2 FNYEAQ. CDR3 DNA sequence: TGTGCCAGCAGCTCAGGACAAGTGGGGACCGGGGAGCTGTTTTTT. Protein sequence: CASSSGQVGTGELFF. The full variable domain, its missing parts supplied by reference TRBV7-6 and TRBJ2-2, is GAGVSQSPRYKVTKRGQDVALRCDPISGHVSLYWYRQALGQGPEFLTYFNYEAQQDKSGLPNDRFSAERPEGSISTLTIQRTEQRDSAMYRCASSSGQVGTGELFFGEGSRLTVL.

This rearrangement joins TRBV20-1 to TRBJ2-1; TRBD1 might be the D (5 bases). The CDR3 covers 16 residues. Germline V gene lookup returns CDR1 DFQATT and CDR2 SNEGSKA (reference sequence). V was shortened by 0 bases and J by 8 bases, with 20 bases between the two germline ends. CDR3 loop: CSARDPEKGPMDEQFF. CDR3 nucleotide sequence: TGCAGTGCTAGAGATCCTGAAAAGGGGCCCATGGATGAGCAGTTCTTC.

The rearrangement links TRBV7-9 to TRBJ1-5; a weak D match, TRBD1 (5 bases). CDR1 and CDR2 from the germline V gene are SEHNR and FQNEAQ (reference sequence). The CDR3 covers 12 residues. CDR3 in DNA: TGTGCGAGCGGGGGAACCGATCAGCCCCAGCATTTT. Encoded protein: CASGGTDQPQHF.

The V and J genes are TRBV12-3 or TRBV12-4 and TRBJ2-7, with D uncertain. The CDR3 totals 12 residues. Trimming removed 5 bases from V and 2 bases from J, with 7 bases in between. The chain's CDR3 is CASSPKTYEQYF. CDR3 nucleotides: TGTGCCAGCAGTCCGAAAACCTACGAGCAGTACTTC.

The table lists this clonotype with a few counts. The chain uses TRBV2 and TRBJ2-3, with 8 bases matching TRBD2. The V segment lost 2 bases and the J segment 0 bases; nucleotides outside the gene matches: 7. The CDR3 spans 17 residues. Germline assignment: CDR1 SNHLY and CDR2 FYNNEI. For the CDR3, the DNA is TGTGCCAGCAGTGAAAGGCTTAGCGGGGACAGCACAGATACGCAGTATTTT. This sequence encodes CASSERLSGDSTDTQYF.